This T cell receptor beta chain was sequenced for a study of shared clonotypes between healthy human individuals. The CDR3 spans 13 residues. V lost 10 bases to trimming and J lost 4 bases, with 16 bases between them. CDR1 and CDR2 from the germline V gene are MDHEN and SYDVKM. TCRdb's copy holds only in-frame clones and misses some; the assay was immunoSEQ multiplex PCR. The data show 980,000 or so clones, approximately 76% seen once. Comment on this clone: Its antigen is currently unknown.

General study results and limits: Measured sharing among donors was expected to vary with sequencing depth.

Sequencing was performed on memory CD4+ T cells sorted from blood. Subset of the sample: CD45RA-negative fraction. The TCR was taken from a man aged 18 to 35 in good health. The chain recombines TRBV28 with TRBJ1-1; no definite D call. As DNA, the CDR3 is TGTGCCATCACAGTGCCGAGGAGCACTGAAGCTTTCTTT. Translating it yields CAITVPRSTEAFF.